This T cell receptor beta chain is from a study of cytomegalovirus exposure and HLA in healthy donors. This clone was seen only a few times. Primers: 60 Vbeta forward and 13 Jbeta reverse. Sequencing used immunoSEQ multiplex PCR; TCRdb keeps in-frame clones, though not all of them. The sample has roughly 140,000 clones, roughly three quarters seen once; the top ten hold 1.5% to 2%. V lost 4 bases and J lost 7; bases outside the gene matches: 4. This CDR3 is built from 13 residues. CDR1 is KGHSH and CDR2 is LQKENI in the germline V gene. The sequenced material came from PBMCs. The rearrangement joins TRBV18 to TRBJ2-1; TRBD2 matches at 7 bases. This clonotype was obtained from a woman under 40 in good health and CMV-seronegative. CDR3 loop: CASSLGGGNEQFF. For the CDR3, the DNA is TGTGCCAGCTCACTCGGGGGAGGGAATGAGCAGTTCTTC.